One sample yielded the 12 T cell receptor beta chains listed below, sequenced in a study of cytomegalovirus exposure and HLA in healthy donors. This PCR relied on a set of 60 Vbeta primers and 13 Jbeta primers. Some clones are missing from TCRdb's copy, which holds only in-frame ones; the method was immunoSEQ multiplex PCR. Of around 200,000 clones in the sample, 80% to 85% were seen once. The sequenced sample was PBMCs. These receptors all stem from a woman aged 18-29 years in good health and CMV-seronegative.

Here the CDR3 DNA reads TGTGCCAGTTGGGGACAGCAAAGCTCTGGGGCCAACGTCCTGACTTTC. Translating gives CASWGQQSSGANVLTF. V and J are TRBV9 and TRBJ2-6; 7 nucleotides align to TRBD1. This CDR3 spans 16 amino acids. Germline V gene lookup returns CDR1 SGDLS and CDR2 YYNGEE. The junction had 8 bases not matched to a gene; V was cut back by 8 bases and J by 0 bases.

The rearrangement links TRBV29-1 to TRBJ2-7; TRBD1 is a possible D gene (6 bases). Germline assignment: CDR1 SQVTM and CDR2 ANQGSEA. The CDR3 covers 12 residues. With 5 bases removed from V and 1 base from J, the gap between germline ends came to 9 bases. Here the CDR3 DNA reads TGCAGCGTTAAGGGGACATCCTACGAGCAGTACTTC. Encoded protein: CSVKGTSYEQYF.

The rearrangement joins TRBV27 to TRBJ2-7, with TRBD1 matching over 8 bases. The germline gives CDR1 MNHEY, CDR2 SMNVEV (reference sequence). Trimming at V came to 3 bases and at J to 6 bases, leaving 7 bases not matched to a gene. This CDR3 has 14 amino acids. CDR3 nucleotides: TGTGCCAGCAGTTTGGACAGGGAGTCAAGCGAGCAGTACTTC. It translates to CASSLDRESSEQYF.

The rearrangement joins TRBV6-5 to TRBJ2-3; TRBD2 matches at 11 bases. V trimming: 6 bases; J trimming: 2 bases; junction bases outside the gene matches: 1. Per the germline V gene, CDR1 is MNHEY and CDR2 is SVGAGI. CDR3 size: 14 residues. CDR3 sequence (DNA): TGTGCCAGCAGACTAGCGGGGGTCACAGATACGCAGTATTTT. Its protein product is CASRLAGVTDTQYF.

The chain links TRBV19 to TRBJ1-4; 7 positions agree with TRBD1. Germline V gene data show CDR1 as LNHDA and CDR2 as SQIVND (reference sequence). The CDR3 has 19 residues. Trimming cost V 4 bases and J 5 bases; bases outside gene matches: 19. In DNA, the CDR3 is TGTGCCAGTAGTACCCCGGGACAGTTTCTATTTGCCCGCAATGAAAAACTGTTTTTT. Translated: CASSTPGQFLFARNEKLFF.

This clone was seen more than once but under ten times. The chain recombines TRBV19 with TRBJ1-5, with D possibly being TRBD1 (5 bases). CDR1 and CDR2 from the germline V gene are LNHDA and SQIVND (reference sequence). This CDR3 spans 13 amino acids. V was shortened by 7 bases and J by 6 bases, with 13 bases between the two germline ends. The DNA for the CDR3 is TGTGCCAGTAAGGGGCAGGGCAGTCAGCCCCAGCATTTT. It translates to CASKGQGSQPQHF.

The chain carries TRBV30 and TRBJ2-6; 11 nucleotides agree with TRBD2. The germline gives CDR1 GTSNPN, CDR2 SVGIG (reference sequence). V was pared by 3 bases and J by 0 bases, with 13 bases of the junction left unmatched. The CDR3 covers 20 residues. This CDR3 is CAWRGVGGLAEISGANVLTF. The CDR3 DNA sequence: TGTGCCTGGAGAGGAGTAGGGGGACTAGCGGAAATCTCTGGGGCCAACGTCCTGACTTTC. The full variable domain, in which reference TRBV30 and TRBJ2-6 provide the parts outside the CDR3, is SQTIHQWPATLVQPVGSPLSLECTVEGTSNPNLYWYRQAAGRGLQLLFYSVGIGQISSEVPQNLSASRPQDRQFILSSKKLLLSDSGFYLCAWRGVGGLAEISGANVLTFGAGSRLTVL.

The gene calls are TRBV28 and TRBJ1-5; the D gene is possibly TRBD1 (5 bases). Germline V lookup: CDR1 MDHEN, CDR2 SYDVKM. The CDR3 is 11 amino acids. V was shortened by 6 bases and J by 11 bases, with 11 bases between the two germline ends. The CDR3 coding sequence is TGTGCCAGCAGAAGGGGCCCGTCCCAGCATTTT. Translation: CASRRGPSQHF.

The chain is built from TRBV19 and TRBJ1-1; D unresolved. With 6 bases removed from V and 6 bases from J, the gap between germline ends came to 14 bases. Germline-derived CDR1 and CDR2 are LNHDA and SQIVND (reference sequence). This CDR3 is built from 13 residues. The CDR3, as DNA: TGTGCCAGTAGGCCAACTGTTGCGGCTGAAGCTTTCTTT. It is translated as CASRPTVAAEAFF.

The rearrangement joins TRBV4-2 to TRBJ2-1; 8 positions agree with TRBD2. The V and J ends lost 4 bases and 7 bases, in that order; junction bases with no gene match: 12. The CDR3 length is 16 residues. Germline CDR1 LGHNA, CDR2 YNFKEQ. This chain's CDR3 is CASSPVLGTSYNEQFF. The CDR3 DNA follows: TGTGCCAGCAGCCCCGTACTCGGGACTAGTTATAATGAGCAGTTCTTC.

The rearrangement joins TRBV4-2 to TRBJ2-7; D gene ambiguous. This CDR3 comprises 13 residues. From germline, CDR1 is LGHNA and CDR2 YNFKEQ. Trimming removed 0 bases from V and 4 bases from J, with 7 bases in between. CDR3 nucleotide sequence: TGTGCCAGCAGCCAAGATCCTAATTACGAGCAGTACTTC. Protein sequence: CASSQDPNYEQYF.

As DNA, the CDR3 is TGTGCCAGCAGCGGGCAGATGAACACTGAAGCTTTCTTT. This gives the protein CASSGQMNTEAFF. The chain combines TRBV4-2 with TRBJ1-1; D gene ambiguous. The CDR3 runs to 13 residues. Per the germline V gene, CDR1 is LGHNA and CDR2 is YNFKEQ. Trimming cost V 5 bases and J 0 bases, with 7 bases left between them.